These 15 T cell receptor beta chains were sequenced from one sample in a study of cytomegalovirus exposure and HLA in healthy donors. This PCR relied on a set of 60 Vbeta primers and 13 Jbeta primers. Method: immunoSEQ multiplex PCR; TCRdb's copy keeps in-frame clones and lacks some. This sample's table has 74,000 or so clones. Input material: PBMCs. The receptors were sampled from a woman aged 55 to 70 in good health and CMV-seronegative.

CDR3 region: CASRPTSVDYNEQFF. As DNA, the CDR3 is TGTGCCAGCAGGCCAACTAGCGTCGATTACAATGAGCAGTTCTTC. The chain couples TRBV7-2 to TRBJ2-1, with 7 positions matching TRBD2. Germline CDR1 and CDR2: SGHTA and FQGNSA. CDR3 length: 15 residues. After removal of 6 bases from V and 4 bases from J, the junction contained 9 bases not matched to a gene.

The CDR3 DNA is TGTGCCAGCAGTTCCCCAGGACTTCTCTCCTACAATGAGCAGTTCTTC. It translates to CASSSPGLLSYNEQFF. The chain employs TRBV27 and TRBJ2-1; the D gene is possibly TRBD2 (5 bases). The germline V and J ends were trimmed by 4 bases and 0 bases, with 13 bases remaining between them. CDR1 and CDR2 (germline): MNHEY, SMNVEV (reference sequence). The CDR3 has 16 amino acids.

V gene TRBV5-5 combines with J gene TRBJ2-5; weak D call: TRBD1 (5 bases). Per the germline V gene, CDR1 is SGHKS and CDR2 is YYEKEE (reference sequence). This CDR3 is built from 14 residues. V dropped 1 base and J dropped 2 bases, with 9 bases sitting between them. The CDR3 spells CASSLIQGQETQYF. CDR3 DNA sequence: TGTGCCAGCAGCTTGATCCAGGGACAAGAGACCCAGTACTTC.

The chain joins TRBV5-1 to TRBJ2-5; TRBD2 aligns across 12 bases. The CDR3 totals 16 residues. V lost 0 bases to trimming and J lost 5 bases; unmatched junction nucleotides: 5. Germline V gene lookup returns CDR1 SGHRS and CDR2 YFSETQ. As DNA, the CDR3 is TGCGCCAGCAGCTTGGAGGTTACTAGCGGGAGGGAGACCCAGTACTTC. This gives the protein CASSLEVTSGRETQYF.

This chain links TRBV10-1 with TRBJ2-5; 10 positions agree with TRBD1. The DNA end lines up better with TRBJ2-7; the J call may be wrong. Germline values: CDR1 WNHNN, CDR2 SYGVQD (reference sequence). This CDR3 is built from 15 residues. The CDR3 loop reads CASSERTGGGYEQYF. The CDR3 nucleotides are TGCGCCAGCAGTGAACGGACAGGGGGTGGCTACGAGCAGTACTTC.

Note on this clone: Other DNA sequences in this specimen translate into the identical CDR3. This chain uses TRBV2 with TRBJ1-2, with TRBD1 identical over 9 bases. Germline values: CDR1 SNHLY, CDR2 FYNNEI. CDR3 length: 13 amino acids. The junction had 10 bases not matched to a gene; V was cut back by 9 bases and J by 8 bases. The CDR3 here is CASRIQGAGGYTF. The DNA of the CDR3 is TGTGCCAGTCGTATACAGGGGGCTGGAGGCTACACCTTC.

The chain joins TRBV6-4 to TRBJ2-7; D gene ambiguous. Trimming stripped 4 bases from V and 3 bases from J, with 10 bases between. CDR1 is MRHNA and CDR2 is SNTAGT in the germline V gene. CDR3 length: 13 amino acids. CDR3 residues: CASSAIAGYEQYF. For the CDR3, the DNA is TGTGCCAGCAGTGCCATCGCCGGCTACGAGCAGTACTTC.

V is TRBV10-3 and J is TRBJ2-1, with 7 nucleotides matching TRBD2. Trimming took 2 bases from V and 9 from J; bases not matched to a gene: 4. CDR1 and CDR2 from the germline V gene are ENHRY and SYGVKD. There are 13 residues in the CDR3. For the CDR3, the DNA is TGTGCCATCAGTGAGAGCGTAGCGGGTGAGCAGTTCTTC. Its translation is CAISESVAGEQFF.

CDR3 sequence reads: CASSQTSGFYNEQFF. The CDR3 nucleotides read TGTGCCAGTAGTCAGACTAGCGGGTTCTACAATGAGCAGTTCTTC. The chain employs TRBV19 and TRBJ2-1, with TRBD2 identical over 10 bases. This CDR3 contains 15 residues. The germline CDR1 and CDR2 sequences are LNHDA and SQIVND (reference sequence). With 5 bases clipped from V and 3 bases from J, the junction kept 4 bases outside the gene matches.

The genes are TRBV9 and TRBJ2-1, with 9 bases lining up with TRBD2. Germline V gene data show CDR1 as SGDLS and CDR2 as YYNGEE. The V segment lost 7 bases and the J segment 4 bases; nucleotides outside the gene matches: 9. The CDR3 extends over 15 amino acids. CDR3 protein: CASAGPSGVYNEQFF. In DNA, the CDR3 is TGTGCCAGCGCAGGGCCTAGCGGGGTATACAATGAGCAGTTCTTC.

This chain links TRBV28 with TRBJ2-3; no clear D gene. This CDR3 has 14 amino acids. Germline loops: CDR1 MDHEN, CDR2 SYDVKM. Trimming pared 2 bases from V and 3 bases from J, leaving 9 bases between. The CDR3 region is CASSLTPRTDTQYF. CDR3 nucleotide sequence: TGTGCCAGCAGTTTAACCCCACGGACAGATACGCAGTATTTT.

V gene TRBV9 combines with J gene TRBJ2-3; 12 nucleotides agree with TRBD2. Trimming took 4 bases from V and 0 from J; bases not matched to a gene: 9. The CDR3 extends over 18 amino acids. Germline V gene lookup returns CDR1 SGDLS and CDR2 YYNGEE. The chain's CDR3 is CASSPLLAGGPSTDTQYF. DNA of the CDR3: TGTGCCAGCAGCCCTCTACTAGCGGGGGGTCCCAGCACAGATACGCAGTATTTT.

The chain carries TRBV5-1 and TRBJ1-1; weak D call: TRBD1 (6 bases). CDR1 and CDR2 (germline): SGHRS, YFSETQ. The length of the CDR3 is 14 residues. With 2 bases removed from V and 1 base from J, the gap between germline ends came to 9 bases. CDR3 nucleotide sequence: TGCGCCAGCAGCTTCGGGACAAAGAACACTGAAGCTTTCTTT. This translates into CASSFGTKNTEAFF.

The rearrangement links TRBV7-8 to TRBJ2-5, with D perhaps TRBD1 (5 bases). Trimming took 3 bases from V and 2 from J, leaving 10 bases between them. The CDR3 is 14 residues long. Germline V gene data show CDR1 as SGHVS and CDR2 as FQNEAQ. This chain's CDR3 is CASSFRVAQETQYF. The CDR3 nucleotides are TGTGCCAGCAGCTTCAGGGTAGCACAAGAGACCCAGTACTTC.

This chain uses TRBV7-2 with TRBJ2-2; the match to TRBD2 covers 7 bases. Germline CDR1 SGHTA, CDR2 FQGNSA. The CDR3 contains 14 residues. Trimming at V came to 10 bases and at J to 2 bases, leaving 7 bases not matched to a gene. In DNA, the CDR3 is TGTGCCAAAGGGGCTAGCGGCAACACCGGGGAGCTGTTTTTT. It codes for CAKGASGNTGELFF. The entire variable domain, with the rest obtained from reference TRBV7-2 and TRBJ2-2, is as follows: GAGVSQSPSNKVTEKGKDVELRCDPISGHTALYWYRQSLGQGLEFLIYFQGNSAPDKSGLPSDRFSAERTGGSVSTLTIQRTQQEDSAVYLCAKGASGNTGELFFGEGSRLTVL.